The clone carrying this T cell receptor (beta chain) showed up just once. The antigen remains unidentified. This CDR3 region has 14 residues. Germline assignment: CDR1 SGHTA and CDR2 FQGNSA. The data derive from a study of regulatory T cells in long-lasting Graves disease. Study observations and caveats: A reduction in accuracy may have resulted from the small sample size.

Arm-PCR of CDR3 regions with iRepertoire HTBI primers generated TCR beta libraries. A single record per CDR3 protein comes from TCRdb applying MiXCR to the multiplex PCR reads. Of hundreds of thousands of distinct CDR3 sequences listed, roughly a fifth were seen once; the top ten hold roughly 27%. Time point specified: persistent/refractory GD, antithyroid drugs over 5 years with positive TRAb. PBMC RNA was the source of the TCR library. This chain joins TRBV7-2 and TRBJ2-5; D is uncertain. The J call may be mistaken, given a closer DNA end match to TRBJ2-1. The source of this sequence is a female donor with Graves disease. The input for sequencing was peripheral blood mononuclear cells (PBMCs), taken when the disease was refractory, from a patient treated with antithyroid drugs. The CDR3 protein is CASSPRRASDEQFF. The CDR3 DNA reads TGTGCCAGCAGCCCACGAAGAGCGAGCGATGAGCAGTTCTTC.